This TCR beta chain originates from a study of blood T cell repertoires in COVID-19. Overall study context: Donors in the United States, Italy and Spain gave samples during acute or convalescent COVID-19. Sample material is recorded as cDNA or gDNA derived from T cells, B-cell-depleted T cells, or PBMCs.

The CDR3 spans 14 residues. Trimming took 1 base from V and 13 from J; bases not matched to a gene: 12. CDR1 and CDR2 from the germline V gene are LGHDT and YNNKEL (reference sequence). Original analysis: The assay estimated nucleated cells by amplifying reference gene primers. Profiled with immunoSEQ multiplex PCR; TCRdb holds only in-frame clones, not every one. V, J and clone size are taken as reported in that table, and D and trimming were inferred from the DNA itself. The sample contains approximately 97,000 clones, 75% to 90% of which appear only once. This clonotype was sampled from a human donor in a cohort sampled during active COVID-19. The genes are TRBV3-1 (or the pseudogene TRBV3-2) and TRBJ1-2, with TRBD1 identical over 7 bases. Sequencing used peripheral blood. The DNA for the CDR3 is TGTGCCAGCAGCCAAGGCCGGGACAGCTCCTCTGGCACCTTC. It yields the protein CASSQGRDSSSGTF.